This entry features one T cell receptor beta chain sequence. It lacks a known antigen. One base away there is no much larger clone; base qualities are not given. The data were taken from a study of cytomegalovirus exposure and HLA in healthy donors (dated by TCRdb to about 2017). Background for the entire study: According to an earlier analysis of 587 of the donors, about 179 million T cells yielded some 120 million unique TCR beta sequences and approximately 280 Gb of sequence data. In a later analysis, previously published TCR beta repertoires from 666 donors were re-analyzed and high-resolution HLA genotyping was added so that TCR occurrence patterns could be studied. In an earlier analysis of about 590 of the donors, high-throughput TCR beta sequencing was used to judge whether each TCR beta V gene segment behaved as functional or pseudogenic. High-throughput TCR immunosequencing, statistical association of individual TCRs with disease status, and machine learning were combined to predict cytomegalovirus infection status. Donor age, sex, ethnicity and CMV serostatus were compiled alongside the repertoire data. Besides the first cohort of some 670 subjects, a separate validation cohort made up of roughly 120 different subjects was used. All discovery cohort repertoires had been generated on a single sequencing platform. The study was designed to test whether signatures of past pathogen exposure could be identified by cataloging public T cell receptors. Four or five DR-DQ haplotypes were treated as single units for association and clustering because of strong linkage in the cohort. HLA typing included class I and class II loci at four-digit resolution. Approximately 310 gigabases of sequencing data and approximately 80 million unique TCR sequences were included in an early release covering roughly 700 HLA-typed donors. Of the 300 to 500 genotyped donors, roughly 80% were placed in the genetic ancestry cluster associated with self-reported Caucasian donors. On average, over 200,000 unique TCR beta nucleotide sequences were sequenced per donor among several hundred genotyped donors of the cohort, with around 19% of those sequences being non-productive. The T cell repertoires of 666 subjects were profiled by immunosequencing and related to cytomegalovirus serostatus. A later genetic analysis used genome-wide SNP genotypes for about 60% of the 666 donors, treating that subset as a discovery cohort. Rather than drawing on any new phenotypic data, the later analysis identified candidate immune exposures from TCR beta sequences and the way those sequences occurred across donors. Typing coverage differed by locus: A, B, C, DRB1 and DQB1 were typed in roughly 620-640 donors, DQA1 in 500 to 550, DPA1 in roughly 590, and DPB1 in 400 to 490. What the study reported, not specific to this receptor: Because counts were too low, seventeen rarely observed V segments, including chromosome 9 orphons, were excluded from the earlier analysis of several hundred of the donors. Some IMGT-functional V segments, including TRBV6-2 and TRBV6-3, could not be distinguished by the 87-base-pair reads and were therefore excluded. It was suggested by the authors that the approach could potentially be generalized to other disease states and immunological phenotypes. Most TCR sequences were observed very rarely across donors, whereas some public TCRs were present in many individuals. Correlated functional status among segregating V segments might reflect linkage disequilibrium, but an unknown experimental factor could not be ruled out. In a later analysis, the rate of TCR association differed among HLA loci, with DRB1 alleles having the most associated TCRs and HLA-C alleles having the fewest. A further reported finding was that TCR beta sequences accurately predicted the HLA-A and HLA-B alleles for most subjects in the first cohort. Compared with the approximately 700-donor mean, donors in an Asian-associated ancestry cluster had fewer N-insertions in productive TCRs, according to a later genetic analysis. In this cohort, only TCR beta chains were sequenced, and detectable features were limited by the absence of alpha or paired-chain data. Specific HLA alleles were associated with 15,000 to 20,000 TCR beta sequences at a false discovery rate of 0.05 in a later analysis. When HLA alleles, especially DR and DQ, strongly co-occurred, attributing TCR associations to individual alleles was difficult. A later genetic analysis associated a missense DCLRE1C variant with V-gene and J-gene trimming of TCR beta chains, and an independent cohort replicated the association. A few of the identified cytomegalovirus-associated TCR beta chains were confirmed in vitro to be specific for cytomegalovirus antigens. According to a later analysis, parvovirus B19, influenza, CMV and Epstein-Barr virus appeared linked to several top co-occurrence clusters. The classifier was reported to diagnose cytomegalovirus status with high specificity and sensitivity in both the original cohort and the validation cohort. In the study, 150 to 200 TCR beta chains were listed as associated with cytomegalovirus. In a later analysis, most CMV-associated TCR beta chains were found to appear HLA-restricted, with HLA associations seemingly driven largely by CMV exposure. A later analysis found that HLA-associated TCR beta chains were more clonally expanded and had lower generation probabilities than equally common non-associated chains. The only immune exposure information available for the cohort was CMV serostatus. In an earlier analysis of about 600 of the donors, most TCR beta V segments appeared in productive rearrangements about 87% or about 30% of the time, broadly matching IMGT annotations. The sequencing pipeline was judged likely to have produced a cluster of highly shared sequence variants as a technical artifact. Presence/absence analyses assumed roughly uniform sequencing depth across donors, an assumption that may not hold. Because some donors lacked HLA typing at each locus, the association tests relied only on the typed subset.

The method was the immunoSEQ multiplex PCR assay. For the multiplex PCR, a mixture combining 60 forward primers for TCR Vbeta segments and 13 reverse primers for TCR Jbeta segments was used. A multiplex PCR assay on genomic DNA amplified the CDR3 region of rearranged TCR beta genes. The Illumina HiSeq System was used to sequence the amplified TCR beta libraries as 87-base-pair reads. Per the source publication's procedure: In a later analysis, tens of millions of unique TCR beta chains were counted across the roughly 700 repertoires, and roughly 10 million of these chains were shared by at least two donors. Raw reads were error-corrected and collapsed into unique sequences with a nearest-neighbor algorithm that merged closely related sequences to remove PCR and sequencing errors. CDR3 sequences were aligned to IMGT reference sequences to assign V, D and J gene segments. Each retained sequence needed at least a six-nucleotide match to both a V gene segment and a J gene segment. A rearrangement was called productive if the CDR3 had no stop codons and remained in frame with V and J, and every other rearrangement was called non-productive. CDR3 was defined by IMGT convention, running from the second conserved V-encoded cysteine to the conserved J-encoded phenylalanine. In an earlier analysis of approximately 500 of the donors, sequences lacking an unambiguous match to a single V gene segment were excluded. In an earlier analysis of a few hundred of the donors, V segments were called functional above 56.7% productive rearrangements and were called segregating when the between-donor standard deviation exceeded 5%. A statistical classification framework was built to diagnose cytomegalovirus status from the catalog of TCR beta chain sequences. V and J gene assignment, in a later analysis, came from comparing TCR nucleotide sequences with IMGT/GENE-DB human TR gene sequences. Using the TCRdist pipeline, a later analysis assigned CDR3 sequences along with most-parsimonious VDJ recombination scenarios. In a later analysis, each TCR beta chain was defined by its CDR3 amino acid sequence together with its V-gene family, and reads without a unique V-gene family were excluded. A later analysis removed 600 or so highly shared, low-generation-probability nucleotide sequences to deal with suspected cross-contamination and a sequencing artifact. A later analysis calculated a clonal expansion index for each public chain from normalized within-repertoire ranks of inferred template counts. In a later analysis, generation probabilities were computed with a VDJ recombination model fitted to out-of-frame rearrangements, and the resulting probabilities were checked against IGoR. In a later analysis, TCR-TCR, TCR-HLA and TCR-CMV co-occurrence was scored with hypergeometric tests, and a repertoire-size bias correction was applied to TCR pairs. A later analysis estimated false discovery rates by permuting HLA or CMV assignments 20 times. In a later analysis, co-occurring TCRs were grouped using DBSCAN, with TCRdist sequence similarity added in when clustering inside HLA-allele-positive subsets. For co-occurrence clustering, repertoires with fewer than 30,000 or more than 120,000 public chains were excluded, along with several repertoires with anomalous nucleotide sharing. Drawn from immuneACCESS, this table holds only the in-frame rearrangements with V and J called that TCRdb kept. Clones are partly lost; checked studies trace under half to an unresolved V gene and leave the rest unexplained. That table is the source of V, J and clone size, and D and trimming were worked out from the DNA. The sample has tens of thousands of clones on record, around 72% of them singletons. The biggest ten clones account for just over 50% of the sample.

The cohort comprised more than 550 healthy bone marrow donors. All cohort members were sampled while nominally healthy, although unrecorded immune exposures were likely present. The donor was CMV seropositive and was included in the group of 250 to 350 seropositive cohort members. A peripheral blood sample was collected from each donor, and TCR beta sequencing was performed on peripheral blood mononuclear cells. Genomic DNA was extracted from the blood cell samples with the Qiagen DNeasy Blood Extraction Kit. Germline trimming: 2 bases from V, 4 bases from J; junction bases outside gene matches: 4. The CDR3 measures 17 amino acids from cysteine to phenylalanine. The sequence is cut down to CDR3 DNA, 51 bases in frame from base 1. Taken from the germline V gene, the CDR1 and CDR2 loops are SGHTA and FQGNSA.

The V and J segments used are TRBV7-2 and TRBJ2-3; TRBD2 fits 15 bases in the junction. The receptor was isolated from a man aged 50-60 years in good health and CMV-seropositive. Sequenced input: PBMCs. The CDR3 has the sequence CASSLPWTSGGADTQYF. The nucleotide sequence reads as follows: TGTGCCAGCAGCTTACCTTGGACTAGCGGGGGGGCAGATACGCAGTATTTT.